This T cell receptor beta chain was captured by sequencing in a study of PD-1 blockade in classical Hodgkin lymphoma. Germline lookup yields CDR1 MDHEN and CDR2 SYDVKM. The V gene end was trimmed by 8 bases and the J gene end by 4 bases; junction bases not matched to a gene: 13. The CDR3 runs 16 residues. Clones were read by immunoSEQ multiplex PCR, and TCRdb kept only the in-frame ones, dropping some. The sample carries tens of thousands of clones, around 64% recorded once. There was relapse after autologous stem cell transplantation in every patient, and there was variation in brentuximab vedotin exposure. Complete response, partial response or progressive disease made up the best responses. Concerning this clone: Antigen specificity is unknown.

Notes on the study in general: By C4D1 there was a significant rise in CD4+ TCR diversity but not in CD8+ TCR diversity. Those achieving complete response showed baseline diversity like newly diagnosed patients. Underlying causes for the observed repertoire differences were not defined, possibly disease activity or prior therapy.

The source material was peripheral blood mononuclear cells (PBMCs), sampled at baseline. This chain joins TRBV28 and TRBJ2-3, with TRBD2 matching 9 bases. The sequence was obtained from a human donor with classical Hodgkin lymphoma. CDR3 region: CASPPPGGRAPDTQYF. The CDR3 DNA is TGTGCCAGCCCTCCCCCAGGCGGGAGGGCCCCAGATACGCAGTATTTT.